The entry that follows covers one T cell receptor beta chain sequence. The protocol was immunoSEQ multiplex PCR, while the TCRdb copy is restricted to in-frame clones and leaves out a portion. In the table there are 85,000 to 130,000 clones, approximately 88% of which are singletons. The sample belongs to a study of T cell responses to AZD1222 COVID-19 vaccine. The sequence came from an adult in good health. Sequences were derived from peripheral blood, sampled on day 0 of AZD1222 vaccination.

CDR3 residues: CASSTSAGAGATDTQYF. The CDR3 region has the DNA TGTGCCAGCAGCACCTCCGCCGGAGCGGGGGCGACAGATACGCAGTATTTT. V is TRBV9 and J is TRBJ2-3; 8 nucleotides align to TRBD2. Germline-derived CDR1 and CDR2 are SGDLS and YYNGEE. The CDR3 sequence is 17 residues long. J lost 3 bases, V lost 4 bases, and 13 bases had no gene match.